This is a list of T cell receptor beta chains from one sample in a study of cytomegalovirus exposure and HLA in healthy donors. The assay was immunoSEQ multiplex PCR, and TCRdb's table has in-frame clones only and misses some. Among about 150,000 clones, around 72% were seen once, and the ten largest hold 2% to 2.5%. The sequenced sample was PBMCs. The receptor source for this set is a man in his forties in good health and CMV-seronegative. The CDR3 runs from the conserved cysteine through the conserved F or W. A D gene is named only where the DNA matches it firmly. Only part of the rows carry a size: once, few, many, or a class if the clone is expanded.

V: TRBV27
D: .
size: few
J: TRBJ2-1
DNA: TGTGCCAGCAGTTTTGGGCGAGCCTACAATGAGCAGTTCTTC
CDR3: CASSFGRAYNEQFF

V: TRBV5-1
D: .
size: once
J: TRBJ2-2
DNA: TGCGCCAGCAGCTTGGATACAGGGACCGGGGAGCTGTTTTTT
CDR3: CASSLDTGTGELFF

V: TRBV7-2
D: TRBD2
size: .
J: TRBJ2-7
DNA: TGTGCCAGCAGTCATGAAGGGAGGGAGGGCCGGTACGAGCAGTACTTC
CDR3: CASSHEGREGRYEQYF

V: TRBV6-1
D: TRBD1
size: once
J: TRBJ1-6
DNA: TGTGCCAGCAGCCGGGACAGGGGATCATCACCCCTCCACTTT
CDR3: CASSRDRGSSPLHF

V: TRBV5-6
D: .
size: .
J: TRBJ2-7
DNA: TGTGCCAGCAGCTTCTGGAACTACGAGCAGTACTTC
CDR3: CASSFWNYEQYF

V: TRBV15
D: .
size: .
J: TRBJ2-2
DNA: TGTGCCACCGGCGACTACCTCAACACCGGGGAGCTGTTTTTT
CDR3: CATGDYLNTGELFF

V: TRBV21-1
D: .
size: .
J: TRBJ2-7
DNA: TGTGCCTCCCCAGGGGGCTATAGAAAAAGCTCCTACGAGCAGTACTTC
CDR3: CASPGGYRKSSYEQYF

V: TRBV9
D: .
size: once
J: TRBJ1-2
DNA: TGTGCCAGCAGCCCTCGGACAGAGGTCGTTTTTAGTGAGTTAGGAGGTAACTATGGCTACACCTTC
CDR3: CASSPRTEVVFSELGGNYGYTF

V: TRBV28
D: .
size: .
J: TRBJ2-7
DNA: TGTGCCAGCAGTTTAGGGCTAGCGTTCTCCTACGAGCAGTACTTC
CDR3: CASSLGLAFSYEQYF

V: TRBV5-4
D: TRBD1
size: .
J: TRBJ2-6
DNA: TGTGCCAGCAGCTTGGTAGGTCAGGGGGCGCCGGGGGCCAACGTCCTGACTTTC
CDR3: CASSLVGQGAPGANVLTF

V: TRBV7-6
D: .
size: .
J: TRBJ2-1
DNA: TGTGCCAGCAGCTTACGACATACACACAATGAGCAGTTCTTC
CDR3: CASSLRHTHNEQFF

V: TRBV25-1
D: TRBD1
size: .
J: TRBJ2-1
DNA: TGTGCCAGCAGTGGGACAGGGAGCCCTTGGGGGAATGAGCAGTTCTTC
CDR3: CASSGTGSPWGNEQFF

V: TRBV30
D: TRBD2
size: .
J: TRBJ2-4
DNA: TGTGCCTGGAGTCCCGGGACTAATATGTTGTGGAACTTC
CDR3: CAWSPGTNMLWNF

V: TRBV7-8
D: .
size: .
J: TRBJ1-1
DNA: TGTGCCAGCAGCCCTAGGCGGATGAACACTGAAGCTTTCTTT
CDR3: CASSPRRMNTEAFF

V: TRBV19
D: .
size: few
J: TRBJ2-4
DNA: TGTGCCAGTAGTCAGACAGGAATAGCCAAAAACATTCAGTACTTC
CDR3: CASSQTGIAKNIQYF

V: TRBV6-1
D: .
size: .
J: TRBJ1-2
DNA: TGTGCCAGCACCCCGAATGGCGACATCTATGGCTACACCTTC
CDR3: CASTPNGDIYGYTF

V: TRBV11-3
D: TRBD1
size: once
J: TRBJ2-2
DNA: TGTGCCAGCAGCACCAGACAGGGGACGAACAGGGAGCTGTTTTTT
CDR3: CASSTRQGTNRELFF

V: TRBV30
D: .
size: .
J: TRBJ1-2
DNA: TGTGCCTGGGGACACAGGCCCGGCTACACCTTC
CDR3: CAWGHRPGYTF

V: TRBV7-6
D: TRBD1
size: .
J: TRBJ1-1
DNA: TGTGCCAGCAGTCCGAACAGGGGGCGGGGGACTGAAGCTTTCTTT
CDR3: CASSPNRGRGTEAFF

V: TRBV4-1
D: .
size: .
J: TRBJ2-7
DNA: TGCGCCAGCAGCCAAGAGTACGGGGGACCCTACGAGCAGTACTTC
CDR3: CASSQEYGGPYEQYF

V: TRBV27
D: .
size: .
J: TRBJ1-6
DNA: TGTGCCAGCAGTTTGGGGGGGGTATTTCCTAATTCACCCCTCCACTTT
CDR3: CASSLGGVFPNSPLHF

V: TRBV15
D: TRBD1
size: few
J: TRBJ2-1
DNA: TGTGCCACCAGCAGAGATCAGACAGGGGGCAATGAGCAGTTCTTC
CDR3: CATSRDQTGGNEQFF

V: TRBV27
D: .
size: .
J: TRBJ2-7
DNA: TGTGCCAGCAGTACCTTCGCGGGCCAAAACTCCTACGAGCAGTACTTC
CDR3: CASSTFAGQNSYEQYF

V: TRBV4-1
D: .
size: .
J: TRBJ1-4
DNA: TGCGCCAGCAGCCAATTGGCCGATCGTAAACTGTTTTTT
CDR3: CASSQLADRKLFF

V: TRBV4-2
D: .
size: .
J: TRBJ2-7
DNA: TGTGCCAGCAGCCGAGGATATCTCCGATACGAGCAGTACTTC
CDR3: CASSRGYLRYEQYF

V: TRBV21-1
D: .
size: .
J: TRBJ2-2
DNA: TGTGCCAGCAGCAAAGGCAGGGGGCAGATGAATGGGCGTACCGGGGAGCTGTTTTTT
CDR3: CASSKGRGQMNGRTGELFF

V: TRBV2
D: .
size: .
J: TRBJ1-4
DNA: TGTGCCAGCAGCTTAGTCCCCCAGGGGAATGAAAAACTGTTTTTT
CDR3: CASSLVPQGNEKLFF

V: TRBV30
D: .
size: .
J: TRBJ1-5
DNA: TGTGCCTGGAGAGGTGGGGGCGGCAATCAGCCCCAGCATTTT
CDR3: CAWRGGGGNQPQHF

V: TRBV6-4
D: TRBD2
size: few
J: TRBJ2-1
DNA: TGTGCCAGCAGTGACTCCAGCGGGAGGGCCGATGAGCAGTTCTTC
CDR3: CASSDSSGRADEQFF

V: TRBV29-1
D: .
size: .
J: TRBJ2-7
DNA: TGCAGCGTTGAAACAGTCTACGAGCAGTACTTC
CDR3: CSVETVYEQYF

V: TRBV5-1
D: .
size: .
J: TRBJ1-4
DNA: TGCGCCAGCAGCTTGGCCATGGGGCCCGGGCCTGAAAAACTGTTTTTT
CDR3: CASSLAMGPGPEKLFF

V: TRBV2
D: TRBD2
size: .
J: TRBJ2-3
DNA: TGTGCCAGCAGTGAAAAGGCGGCGGGAGGGAGGGATACGCAGTATTTT
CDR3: CASSEKAAGGRDTQYF

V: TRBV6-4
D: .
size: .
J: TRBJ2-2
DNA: TGTGCCAGCAGTGACTCGGCTAGCGACACCGGGGAGCTGTTTTTT
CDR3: CASSDSASDTGELFF

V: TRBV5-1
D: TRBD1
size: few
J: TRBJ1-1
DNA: TGCGCCAGCAGCTTGCACAGGGGGCTGAACACTGAAGCTTTCTTT
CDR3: CASSLHRGLNTEAFF

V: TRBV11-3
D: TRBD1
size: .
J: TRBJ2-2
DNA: TGTGCCAGCAGCCTGGGGACAGGGCAGAACACCGGGGAGCTGTTTTTT
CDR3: CASSLGTGQNTGELFF

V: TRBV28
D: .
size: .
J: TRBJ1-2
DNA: TGTGCCAGCAGTTGGATTCCCGGGGAAAGTGGCTACACCTTC
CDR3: CASSWIPGESGYTF

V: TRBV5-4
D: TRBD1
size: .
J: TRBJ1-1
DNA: TGTGCCAGCAGCCGAGGGACAGGGAGATTCACTGAAGCTTTCTTT
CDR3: CASSRGTGRFTEAFF

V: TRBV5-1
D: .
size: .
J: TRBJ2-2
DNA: TGCGCCAGCAGCTTTACAGGGGCTAGCGGGCGTGAAAATGGGGAGCTGTTTTTT
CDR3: CASSFTGASGRENGELFF

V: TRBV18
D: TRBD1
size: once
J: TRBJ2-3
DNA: TGTGCCAGCTCACCGCGACAGGGGGCAGATACGCAGTATTTT
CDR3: CASSPRQGADTQYF

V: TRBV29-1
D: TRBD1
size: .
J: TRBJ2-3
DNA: TGCAGCGTTGTACGAGGGGGCCACGGGGCCACAGATACGCAGTATTTT
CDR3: CSVVRGGHGATDTQYF

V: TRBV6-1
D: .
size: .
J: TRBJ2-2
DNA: TGTGCCAGCAGTGAAGCGCGCCGCAGGGTAGCCGGGGAGCTGTTTTTT
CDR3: CASSEARRRVAGELFF

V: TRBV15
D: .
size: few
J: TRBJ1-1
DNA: TGTGCCACCAGCAGAGACCTTGGCGGCAACACTGAAGCTTTCTTT
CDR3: CATSRDLGGNTEAFF

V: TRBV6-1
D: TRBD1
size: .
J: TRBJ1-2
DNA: TGTGCCAGCAGTGAAAGGACAGGGCGTAGCTATGGCTACACCTTC
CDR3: CASSERTGRSYGYTF

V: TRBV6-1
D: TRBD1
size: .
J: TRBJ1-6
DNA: TGTGCCAGCAGTGCCCGGACAGGTGATAATTCACCCCTCAACTTT
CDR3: CASSARTGDNSPLNF

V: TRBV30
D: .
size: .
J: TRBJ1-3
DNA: TGTGCCTGGAGTCCCGGGGGACTCTCTGGAAACACCATATATTTT
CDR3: CAWSPGGLSGNTIYF